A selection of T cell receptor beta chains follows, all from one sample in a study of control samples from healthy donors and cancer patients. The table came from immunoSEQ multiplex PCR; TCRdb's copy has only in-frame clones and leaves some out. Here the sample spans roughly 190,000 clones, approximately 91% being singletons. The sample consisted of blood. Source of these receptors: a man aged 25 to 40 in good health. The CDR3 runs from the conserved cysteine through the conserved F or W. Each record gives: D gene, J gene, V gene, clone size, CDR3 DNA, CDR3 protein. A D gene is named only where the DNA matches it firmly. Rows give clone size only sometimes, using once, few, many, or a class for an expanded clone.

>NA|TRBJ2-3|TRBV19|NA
TGTGCCAGTCGTAGGGGGGGGGCCTCTGGTACGCAGTATTTT
CASRRGGASGTQYF
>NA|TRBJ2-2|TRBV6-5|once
TGTGCCAGCACCCAGGGGACCAACACCGGGGAGCTGTTTTTT
CASTQGTNTGELFF
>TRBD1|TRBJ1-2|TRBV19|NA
TGTGCCAGTAGCCATGGGGGAACAGGGGACTATGGCTACACCTTC
CASSHGGTGDYGYTF
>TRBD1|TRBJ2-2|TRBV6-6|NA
TGTGCCAGCAGCCCCCCGGACAGGGTTCTTACCGGGGAGCTGTTTTTT
CASSPPDRVLTGELFF
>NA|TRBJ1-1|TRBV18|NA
TGTGCCAGCTCACCATTTGTAGGGGATGTGAACACTGAAGCTTTCTTT
CASSPFVGDVNTEAFF
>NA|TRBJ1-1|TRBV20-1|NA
TGCAGTGCTAGAGCGCAGACTGAAGCTTTCTTT
CSARAQTEAFF
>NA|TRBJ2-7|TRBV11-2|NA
TGTGCCAGCAGCTTAGACCAGTTTCGCTACGAGCAGTACTTC
CASSLDQFRYEQYF
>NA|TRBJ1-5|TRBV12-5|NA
TGTGCTAGTGGACAGGGATCCGGCAGCAATCAGCCCCAGCATTTT
CASGQGSGSNQPQHF
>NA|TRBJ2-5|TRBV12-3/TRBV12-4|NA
TGTGCCAGCAGCAACCAGGGGGGGGAGACCCAGTACTTC
CASSNQGGETQYF
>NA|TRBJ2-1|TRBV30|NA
TGTGGGGGGGCGAGCTCCTACAATGAGCAGTTCTTC
CGGASSYNEQFF
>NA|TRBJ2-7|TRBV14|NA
TGTGCCAGCAGCCAAGATTCGGGCAACGACTCCTACGAGCAGTACTTC
CASSQDSGNDSYEQYF
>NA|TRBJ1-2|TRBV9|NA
TGTGCCAGCAGCGTAGAGGTCAAGTCCTATGGCTACACCTTC
CASSVEVKSYGYTF